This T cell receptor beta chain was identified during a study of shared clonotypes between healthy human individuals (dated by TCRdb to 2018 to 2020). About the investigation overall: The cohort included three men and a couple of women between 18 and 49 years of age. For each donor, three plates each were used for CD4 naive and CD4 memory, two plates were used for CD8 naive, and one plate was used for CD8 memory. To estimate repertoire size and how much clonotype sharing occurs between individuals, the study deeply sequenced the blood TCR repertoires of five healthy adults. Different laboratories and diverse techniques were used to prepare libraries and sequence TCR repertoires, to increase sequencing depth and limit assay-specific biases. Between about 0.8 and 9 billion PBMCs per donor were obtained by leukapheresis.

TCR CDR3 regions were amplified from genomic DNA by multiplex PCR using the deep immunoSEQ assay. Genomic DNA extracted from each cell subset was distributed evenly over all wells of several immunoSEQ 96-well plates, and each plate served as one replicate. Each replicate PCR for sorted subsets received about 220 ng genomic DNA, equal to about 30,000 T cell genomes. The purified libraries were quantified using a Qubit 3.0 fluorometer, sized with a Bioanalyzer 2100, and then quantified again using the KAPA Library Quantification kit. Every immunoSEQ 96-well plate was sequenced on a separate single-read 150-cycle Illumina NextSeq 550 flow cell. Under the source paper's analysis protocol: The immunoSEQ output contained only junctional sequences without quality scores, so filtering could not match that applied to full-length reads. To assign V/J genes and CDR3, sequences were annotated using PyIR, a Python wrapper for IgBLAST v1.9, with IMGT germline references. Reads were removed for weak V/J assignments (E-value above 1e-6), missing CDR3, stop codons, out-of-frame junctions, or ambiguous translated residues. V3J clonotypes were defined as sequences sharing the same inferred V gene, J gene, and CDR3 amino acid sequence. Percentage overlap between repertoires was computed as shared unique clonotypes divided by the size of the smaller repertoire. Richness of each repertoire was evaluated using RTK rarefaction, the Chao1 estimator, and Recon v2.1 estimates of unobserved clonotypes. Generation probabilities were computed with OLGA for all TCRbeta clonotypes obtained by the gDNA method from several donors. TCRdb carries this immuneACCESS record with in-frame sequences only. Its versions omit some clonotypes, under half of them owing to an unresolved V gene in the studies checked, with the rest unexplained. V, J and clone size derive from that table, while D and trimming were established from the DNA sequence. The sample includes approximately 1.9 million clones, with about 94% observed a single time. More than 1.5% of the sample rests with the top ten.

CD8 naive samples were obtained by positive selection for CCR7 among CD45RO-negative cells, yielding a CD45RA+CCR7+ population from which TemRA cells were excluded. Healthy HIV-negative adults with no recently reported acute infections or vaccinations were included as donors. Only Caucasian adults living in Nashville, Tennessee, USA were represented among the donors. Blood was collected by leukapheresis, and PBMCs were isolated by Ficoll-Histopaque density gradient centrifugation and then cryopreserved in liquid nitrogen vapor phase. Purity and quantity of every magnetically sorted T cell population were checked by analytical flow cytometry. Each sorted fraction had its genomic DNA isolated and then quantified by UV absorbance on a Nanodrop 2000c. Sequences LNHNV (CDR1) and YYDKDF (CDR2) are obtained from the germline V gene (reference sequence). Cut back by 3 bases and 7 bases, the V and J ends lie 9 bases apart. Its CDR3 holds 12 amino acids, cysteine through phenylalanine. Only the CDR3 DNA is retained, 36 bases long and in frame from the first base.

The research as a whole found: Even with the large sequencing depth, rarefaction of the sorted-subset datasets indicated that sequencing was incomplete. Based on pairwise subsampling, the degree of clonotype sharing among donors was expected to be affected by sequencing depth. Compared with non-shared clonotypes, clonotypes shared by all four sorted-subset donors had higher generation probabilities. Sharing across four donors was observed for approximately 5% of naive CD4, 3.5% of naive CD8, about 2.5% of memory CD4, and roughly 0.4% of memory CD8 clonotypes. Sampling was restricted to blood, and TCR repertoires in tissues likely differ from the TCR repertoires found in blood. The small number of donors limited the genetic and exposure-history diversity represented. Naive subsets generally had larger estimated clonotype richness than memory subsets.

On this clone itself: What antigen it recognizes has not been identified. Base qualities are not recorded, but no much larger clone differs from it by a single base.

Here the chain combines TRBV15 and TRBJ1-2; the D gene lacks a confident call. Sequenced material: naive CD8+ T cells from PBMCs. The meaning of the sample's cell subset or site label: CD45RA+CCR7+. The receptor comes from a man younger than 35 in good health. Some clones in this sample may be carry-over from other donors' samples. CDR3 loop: CATSRRGTGYTF. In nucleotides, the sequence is TGTGCCACCAGCAGGCGTGGAACTGGCTACACCTTC.